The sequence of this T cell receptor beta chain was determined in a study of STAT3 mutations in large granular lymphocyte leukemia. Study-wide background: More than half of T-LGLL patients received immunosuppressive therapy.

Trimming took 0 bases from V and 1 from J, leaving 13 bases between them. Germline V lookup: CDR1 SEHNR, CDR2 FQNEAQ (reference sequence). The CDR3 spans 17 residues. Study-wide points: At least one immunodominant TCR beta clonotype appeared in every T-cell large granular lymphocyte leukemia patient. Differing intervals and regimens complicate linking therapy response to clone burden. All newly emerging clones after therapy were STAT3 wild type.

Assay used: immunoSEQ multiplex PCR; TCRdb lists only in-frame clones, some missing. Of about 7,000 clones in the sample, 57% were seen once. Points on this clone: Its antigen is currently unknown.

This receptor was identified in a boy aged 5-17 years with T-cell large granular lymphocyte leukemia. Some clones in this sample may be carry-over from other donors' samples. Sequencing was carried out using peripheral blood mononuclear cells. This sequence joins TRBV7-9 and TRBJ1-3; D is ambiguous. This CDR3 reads CASSLAEGKYSGNTIYF. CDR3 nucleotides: TGTGCCAGCAGCTTAGCTGAGGGTAAGTATTCTGGAAACACCATATATTTT. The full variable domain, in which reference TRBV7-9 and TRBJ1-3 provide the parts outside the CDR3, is DTGVSQNPRHKITKRGQNVTFRCDPISEHNRLYWYRQTLGQGPEFLTYFQNEAQLEKSRLLSDRFSAERPKGSFSTLEIQRTEQGDSAMYLCASSLAEGKYSGNTIYFGEGSWLTVV.